The clone carrying this TCR beta chain was recorded many times. The CDR3 runs to 15 residues. Germline V lookup: CDR1 SNHLY, CDR2 FYNNEI. Trimming removed 6 bases at V and 1 base at J, with 15 bases between. This entry is derived from a study of identical twins. Each CDR3 protein gets one entry after TCRdb re-called the 5' RACE reads with MiXCR. The repertoire holds 700,000 or so distinct CDR3 sequences, with 21% as singletons. The sample was also reused in another study, on T cells expressing NK-cell markers. This second study notes: Dominant NKG2C+ clonotypes were found to form about 1.0-7.5% of CD8+ T cells in 5 or 6 donors. Whether the expanded NKG2C+ T cell clones recognized HCMV remained unclear.

The specimen sequenced was PBMCs. The receptor was isolated from a young woman in good health. The rearrangement links TRBV2 to TRBJ1-1; D is possibly TRBD1 (6 bases). The DNA for the CDR3 is TGTGCCAGCAGGACATCGGGACACCCGAACACTGAAGCTTTCTTT. This gives the protein CASRTSGHPNTEAFF.